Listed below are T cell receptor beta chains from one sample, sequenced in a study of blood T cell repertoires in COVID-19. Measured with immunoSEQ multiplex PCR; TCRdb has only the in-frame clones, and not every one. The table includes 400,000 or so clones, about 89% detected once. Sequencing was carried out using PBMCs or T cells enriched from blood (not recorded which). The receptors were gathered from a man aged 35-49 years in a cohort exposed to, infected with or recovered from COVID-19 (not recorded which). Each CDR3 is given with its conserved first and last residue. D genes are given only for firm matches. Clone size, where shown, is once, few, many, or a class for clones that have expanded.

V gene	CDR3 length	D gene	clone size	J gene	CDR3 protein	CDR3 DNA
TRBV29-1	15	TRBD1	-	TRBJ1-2	CSVEARGTGNYGYTF	TGCAGCGTCGAAGCCCGCGGGACAGGGAACTATGGCTACACCTTC
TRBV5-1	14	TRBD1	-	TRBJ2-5	CASSILQGQETQYF	TGCGCCAGCAGCATATTACAGGGGCAAGAGACCCAGTACTTC
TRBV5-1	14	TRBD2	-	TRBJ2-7	CASSTTSGSYEQYF	TGCGCCAGCAGCACCACTAGCGGATCCTACGAGCAGTACTTC
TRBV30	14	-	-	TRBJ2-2	CASNGRQVIGELFF	TGTGCCTCAAACGGTAGACAGGTTATCGGGGAGCTGTTTTTT
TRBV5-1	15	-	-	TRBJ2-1	CASSLGLADYNEQFF	TGCGCCAGCAGCTTAGGGCTAGCCGACTACAATGAGCAGTTCTTC
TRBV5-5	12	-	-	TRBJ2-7	CASSQDSGRQYF	TGTGCCAGCAGCCAGGACAGTGGACGGCAGTACTTC
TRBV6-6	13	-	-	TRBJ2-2	CASSSVDTGELFF	TGTGCCAGCAGTTCGGTCGACACCGGGGAGCTGTTTTTT
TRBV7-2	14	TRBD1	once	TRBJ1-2	CASSFDRVRIGYTF	TGTGCCAGCAGCTTTGACAGGGTGCGCATCGGCTACACCTTC
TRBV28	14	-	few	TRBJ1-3	CASSLTDSGNTIYF	TGTGCCAGCAGTTTAACAGACTCTGGAAACACCATATATTTT
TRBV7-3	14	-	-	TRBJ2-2	CASSPQGNTGELFF	TGTGCCAGCAGCCCCCAGGGGAACACCGGGGAGCTGTTTTTT
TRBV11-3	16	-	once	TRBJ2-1	CASSLGRGEDYNEQFF	TGTGCCAGCAGCTTAGGTCGGGGAGAGGATTACAATGAGCAGTTCTTC
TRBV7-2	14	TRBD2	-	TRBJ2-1	CASSVSGTYNEQFF	TGTGCCAGCAGCGTTAGCGGGACCTACAATGAGCAGTTCTTC
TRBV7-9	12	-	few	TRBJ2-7	CASSLHSDEQYF	TGTGCCAGCAGCTTACACTCCGACGAGCAGTACTTC
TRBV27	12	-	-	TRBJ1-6	CASSLQNSPLHF	TGTGCCAGCAGTCTCCAGAATTCACCCCTCCACTTT